Shown below are 2 T cell receptor beta chains from a single sample sequenced in a study of CD8+ T cells in alopecia areata. cDNA serving as the sequencing template came from extracted, reverse transcribed RNA. Assay: immunoSEQ multiplex PCR; the TCRdb copy retains only in-frame clones and omits some. Among under 200,000 clones listed, about three fifths were seen once. Treatment in this sample: oral pan-JAK inhibitor, 5-10 mg twice daily. Material: CD4+ T cells sorted from blood, obtained at week 4, from a patient treated with tofacitinib. Source of these receptors: a human donor with alopecia areata.

This clone has a handful of counts. V gene TRBV9 combines with J gene TRBJ1-1, with TRBD1 as a possible D gene (6 bases). Germline V gives CDR1 SGDLS, CDR2 YYNGEE. V dropped 2 bases and J dropped 7 bases, with 12 bases sitting between them. The CDR3 consists of 13 residues. In nucleotides, the CDR3 is TGTGCCAGCAGCGTTCTGGGGGCGGGTGAAGCTTTCTTT. As protein: CASSVLGAGEAFF.

About this clone itself: The same CDR3 arises from other DNA sequences in this sample as well. This chain links TRBV7-9 with TRBJ2-3; no definite D call. CDR1 and CDR2 from the germline V gene are SEHNR and FQNEAQ (reference sequence). The CDR3 is 12 amino acids. V lost 3 bases and J 3 bases, leaving 4 bases between the germline ends. CDR3 loop: CASSLGTDTQYF. The CDR3 DNA reads TGTGCCAGCAGCTTGGGGACAGATACGCAGTATTTT.